The subject of this entry is one T cell receptor (beta chain). Conventional CD4 T cells were sorted as CD4+CD127+ cells. V lost 4 bases, J lost 3 bases, and 7 bases lay in between. CDR3 length: 12 residues. Germline CDR1 is SNHLY and CDR2 is FYNNEI. Some clones are missing from TCRdb's copy, which holds only in-frame ones; the method was immunoSEQ multiplex PCR. The sample lists tens of thousands of clones, 95% to 98% occurring once. This entry comes from a study of B cell selection in AIRE deficiency. Sequencing was carried out using conventional CD4+ T cells sorted from PBMCs. This receptor was obtained from a human donor with AIRE deficiency. J is TRBJ2-7 and V is TRBV2; D uncertain. The DNA for the CDR3 is TGTGCCAGCAGTGGGGGATTCTACGAGCAGTACTTC. Translating it yields CASSGGFYEQYF.